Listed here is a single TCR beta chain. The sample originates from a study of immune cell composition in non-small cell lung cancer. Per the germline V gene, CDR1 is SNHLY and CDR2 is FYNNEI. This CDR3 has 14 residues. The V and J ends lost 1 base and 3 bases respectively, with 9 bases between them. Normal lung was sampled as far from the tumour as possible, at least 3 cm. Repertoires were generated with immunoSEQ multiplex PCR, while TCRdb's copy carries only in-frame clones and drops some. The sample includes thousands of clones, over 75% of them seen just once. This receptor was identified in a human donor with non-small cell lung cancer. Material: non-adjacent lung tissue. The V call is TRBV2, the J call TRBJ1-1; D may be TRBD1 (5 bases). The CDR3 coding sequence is TGTGCCAGCAGTGAAGAAGGGGTTTACACTGAAGCTTTCTTT. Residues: CASSEEGVYTEAFF. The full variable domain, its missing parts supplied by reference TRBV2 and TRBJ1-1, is EPEVTQTPSHQVTQMGQEVILRCVPISNHLYFYWYRQILGQKVEFLVSFYNNEISEKSEIFDDQFSVERPDGSNFTLKIRSTKLEDSAMYFCASSEEGVYTEAFFGQGTRLTVV.